Given below is one TCR beta chain in context. The antigen remains undetermined. Timing groups of about 4 and about 12 weeks for second doses were pooled. This sample is part of a study of T cell responses to AZD1222 COVID-19 vaccine. Notes on the study in general: Sampling that yielded the repertoires occurred only after the peak T cell response. Dominant CD4 TCR responses targeted spike regions 160-218 and 743-854.

Looked up from germline, CDR1 is SGHVS and CDR2 is FQNEAQ. The CDR3 has 11 amino acids. The ends were cut back, 2 bases at V and 7 bases at J, with 5 bases in the middle. Repertoires were generated with immunoSEQ multiplex PCR, while TCRdb's copy carries only in-frame clones and drops some. The sample has about 110,000 clones; roughly 89% are singletons. The receptor was isolated from an adult who received the AZD1222 COVID-19 vaccine. Here the sequenced sample was peripheral blood, taken 28 days after the second AZD1222 dose. The V gene is TRBV7-8, the J gene TRBJ2-5, with D hard to call. The DNA of the CDR3 is TGTGCCAGCAGCTTAATAGGGACCCAGTACTTC. Amino acid sequence: CASSLIGTQYF.